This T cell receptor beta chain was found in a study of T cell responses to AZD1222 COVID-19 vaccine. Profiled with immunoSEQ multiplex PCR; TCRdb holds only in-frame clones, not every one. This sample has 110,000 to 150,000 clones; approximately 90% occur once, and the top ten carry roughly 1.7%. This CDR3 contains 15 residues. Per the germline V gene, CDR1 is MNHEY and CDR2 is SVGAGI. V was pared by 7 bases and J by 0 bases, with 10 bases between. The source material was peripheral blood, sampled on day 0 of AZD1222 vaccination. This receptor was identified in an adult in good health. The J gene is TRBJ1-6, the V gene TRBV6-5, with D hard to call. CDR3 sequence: CASKPQSSYNSPLHF. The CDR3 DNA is TGTGCCAGCAAACCACAGAGCTCCTATAATTCACCCCTCCACTTT.